This entry concerns a single T cell receptor beta chain. These data come from a study of blood T cell repertoires in COVID-19. The CDR3 has 15 amino acids. V gave up 6 bases and J gave up 5 bases, with 20 bases separating them. Per the germline V gene, CDR1 is SQVTM and CDR2 is ANQGSEA. In the authors' workflow: Estimated nucleated cell counts came from reference gene primer amplification. The method was immunoSEQ multiplex PCR; TCRdb's version includes in-frame clones alone and lacks a portion of them. V, J and clone size were drawn from that table, and D and trimming were deduced from the DNA. The sample has roughly 360,000 clones, 70% to 90% seen once; the top ten hold approximately 1%.

J is TRBJ2-1 and V is TRBV29-1; tentative D call: TRBD2 (5 bases). Sample: PBMCs or T cells enriched from blood (not recorded which). The clonotype was recovered from a woman aged 25-40 years with acute COVID-19. DNA for the CDR3: TGCAGCGTGGGTATGACGTTCGGGGTTAACAATGAGCAGTTCTTC. Its protein product is CSVGMTFGVNNEQFF.